Here is one T cell receptor (beta chain) with its context. Its antigen remains unknown. Every sample had 95,000 to 100,000 of its TCR templates assayed. Using immunoSEQ multiplex PCR, the repertoire was profiled, and TCRdb retains in-frame clones only, with some absent. Of over 95,000 clones listed, about 93% are singletons. The V end was cut by 2 bases, the J end by 1 base, with 8 bases between. Germline V gene sequence: CDR1 LNHDA, CDR2 SQIVND (reference sequence). The CDR3 is made up of 14 amino acids. The sample originates from a study of siplizumab effects on memory and regulatory T cells. Study-wide results and caveats: Fewer alloreactive sequences mapped to unstimulated CD4+ memory cells under siplizumab.

The chain employs TRBV19 and TRBJ2-5; D is unresolved. Sequenced material: non-Treg CD4+ T cells sorted from blood. This clonotype originated in a human donor in good health. CDR3 bases: TGTGCCAGTAGTATAAAGACTCTCCAAGAGACCCAGTACTTC. Translated: CASSIKTLQETQYF.